The 20 T cell receptor beta chains below come from one sample, sequenced in a study of neoadjuvant anti-PD-1 for oral cavity cancer. Method: immunoSEQ multiplex PCR; TCRdb's copy keeps in-frame clones and lacks some. This repertoire shows some 6,700 clones, around 48% found once; its top ten account for 26%. This sample comprised tumor tissue, obtained before nivolumab (anti-PD-1) treatment. These TCRs come from a person aged 35-80 years with oral cavity squamous cell carcinoma.

This chain joins TRBV5-1 and TRBJ1-1; D might be TRBD1 (6 bases). The germline V gene encodes CDR1 SGHRS and CDR2 YFSETQ. This CDR3 is built from 14 residues. V was trimmed by 5 bases and J by 4 bases, leaving 15 bases between them. This CDR3 is CASSSGRGVTEAFF. CDR3 sequence (DNA): TGCGCCAGCAGTTCAGGCAGGGGTGTCACTGAAGCTTTCTTT.

This clone occurred a few times. The chain couples TRBV7-8 to TRBJ1-3; 8 nucleotides match TRBD1. The V gene end was trimmed by 0 bases and the J gene end by 0 bases; junction bases not matched to a gene: 7. This CDR3 region has 18 residues. Germline V gives CDR1 SGHVS, CDR2 FQNEAQ. This chain's CDR3 is CASSLAGQVHSSGNTIYF. CDR3 nucleotide sequence: TGTGCCAGCAGCTTAGCGGGACAGGTGCATAGCTCTGGAAACACCATATATTTT. Full variable domain (outside the CDR3, taken from reference TRBV7-8 and TRBJ1-3): GAGVSQSPRYKVAKRGQDVALRCDPISGHVSLFWYQQALGQGPEFLTYFQNEAQLDKSGLPSDRFFAERPEGSVSTLKIQRTQQEDSAVYLCASSLAGQVHSSGNTIYFGEGSWLTVV.

The chain is built from TRBV30 and TRBJ1-6; 8 nucleotides line up with TRBD1. V lost 3 bases and J lost 5; bases outside the gene matches: 3. CDR3 length equals 14 residues. The germline CDR1 and CDR2 sequences are GTSNPN and SVGIG (reference sequence). The CDR3 nucleotides are TGTGCCTGGAGCATGGGACAGGATAATTCACCCCTCCACTTT. It is translated as CAWSMGQDNSPLHF.

The CDR3 DNA is TGCCCCACCAACCACGGCGGGGGGCTTTACAATGAGCAGTTCTTC. It codes for CPTNHGGGLYNEQFF. The rearrangement joins TRBV5-1 to TRBJ2-1, with 8 nucleotides matching TRBD2. The CDR3 contains 15 residues. CDR1 is SGHRS and CDR2 is YFSETQ in the germline V gene.

J is TRBJ1-5 and V is TRBV6-1, with unresolved D. In germline, CDR1 is MNHNS, CDR2 SASEGT. The CDR3 runs to 13 residues. V was trimmed by 2 bases and J by 6 bases, leaving 8 bases between them. CDR3 sequence: CASSEPRSQPQHF. In DNA, the CDR3 is TGTGCCAGCAGTGAACCCCGGAGTCAGCCCCAGCATTTT.

In its sample, this clone ranks as medium-sized (0.01 to 0.1%). The rearrangement links TRBV27 to TRBJ1-5; D gene ambiguous. CDR1 MNHEY and CDR2 SMNVEV come from the germline V gene (reference sequence). V lost 7 bases to trimming and J lost 5 bases, with 15 bases between them. CDR3 length: 14 amino acids. DNA of the CDR3: TGTGCCAGCAAGGCAGGTCCTAGGGATCAGCCCCAGCATTTT. Translated, it gives CASKAGPRDQPQHF.

V and J are TRBV4-3 and TRBJ2-7, with D perhaps TRBD1 or TRBD2 (5 bases each). The V end was cut by 0 bases, the J end by 5 bases, with 20 bases between. Germline lookup yields CDR1 LGHNA and CDR2 YSLEER. The CDR3 contains 17 residues. This chain's CDR3 is CASSQDPGPGSGNEQYF. The CDR3 nucleotides are TGCGCCAGCAGCCAAGACCCGGGGCCAGGGAGCGGCAACGAGCAGTACTTC.

The V call is TRBV6-1, the J call TRBJ2-7; 8 bases are shared with TRBD2. The V and J ends lost 5 bases and 1 base, in that order; junction bases with no gene match: 7. This CDR3 is built from 15 residues. CDR1 is MNHNS and CDR2 is SASEGT in the germline V gene. The CDR3 sequence is CASSSGTRGSYEQYF. The CDR3 DNA reads as TGTGCCAGCAGTTCCGGGACTAGGGGGTCCTACGAGCAGTACTTC.

This chain connects TRBV6-5 to TRBJ1-2; 9 bases fit TRBD1. Unmatched junction bases numbered 3, after V lost 2 bases and J lost 2 bases. The CDR3 has 15 amino acids. Germline assignment: CDR1 MNHEY and CDR2 SVGAGI. The CDR3 DNA sequence: TGTGCCAGCAGTTACCGGGGACAGGGAAACTATGGCTACACCTTC. Translated, it gives CASSYRGQGNYGYTF.

J is TRBJ2-1 and V is TRBV4-1; the D is unclear. CDR1 MGHRA and CDR2 YSYEKL come from the germline V gene. V gave up 0 bases and J gave up 3 bases, with 12 bases separating them. The CDR3 is 16 residues long. CDR3 sequence: CASSQDDTEIYNEQFF. CDR3 nucleotide sequence: TGCGCCAGCAGCCAAGATGACACCGAGATCTACAATGAGCAGTTCTTC.

The CDR3 DNA is TGTGCCAGCAGTTTGACGGTGAGGGGCCCGGACACTGAAGCTTTCTTT. Its translation is CASSLTVRGPDTEAFF. V and J are TRBV28 and TRBJ1-1, with D possibly being TRBD1 (5 bases). Germline V gene data show CDR1 as MDHEN and CDR2 as SYDVKM. The V and J ends lost 3 bases and 3 bases respectively, with 17 bases between them. CDR3 length: 16 residues.

This sequence joins TRBV11-2 and TRBJ2-6; D not resolved. This CDR3 contains 14 residues. The V end was cut by 2 bases, the J end by 4 bases, with 6 bases between. Germline V gives CDR1 SGHAT, CDR2 FQNNGV. CDR3 loop: CASSLSGGANVLTF. CDR3 sequence (DNA): TGTGCCAGCAGCTTATCGGGCGGGGCCAACGTCCTGACTTTC.

Here the CDR3 DNA reads TGTGCCAGCAGCTTCGACTACGAGCAGTACTTC. This gives the protein CASSFDYEQYF. The chain joins TRBV7-2 to TRBJ2-7; no reliable D call. V lost 3 bases and J 3 bases, leaving 3 bases between the germline ends. The germline gives CDR1 SGHTA, CDR2 FQGNSA. This CDR3 spans 11 amino acids.

The chain links TRBV7-3 to TRBJ2-3; D possibly uses TRBD1 or TRBD2 (5 bases each). The CDR3 runs to 16 residues. V shed 5 bases and J shed 7 bases, with 22 bases lying between them. Germline CDR1 SGHTA, CDR2 FQGTGA. CDR3 coding DNA: TGTGCCAGCAGCCCTGAAATTTTCCGGGACCCGAATACGCAGTATTTT. Amino acids: CASSPEIFRDPNTQYF.

In its sample, this clone ranks as medium-sized. V gene TRBV4-2 combines with J gene TRBJ1-5, with D unclear. Germline V gives CDR1 LGHNA, CDR2 YNFKEQ. Trimming left V 2 bases short and J 8 bases short, with 10 bases between. The CDR3 spans 13 residues. CDR3 coding DNA: TGTGCCAGCAGCCAAAGAAATTGGGAGCCCCAGCATTTT. This translates into CASSQRNWEPQHF.

The rearrangement joins TRBV23-1 to TRBJ1-5; D gene ambiguous. TRBV23-1 qualifies as an ORF whose function is uncertain. The CDR3 spans 14 residues. The ends were cut back, 3 bases at V and 12 bases at J, with 18 bases in the middle. The CDR3 spells CASSHSNRARLQHF. The CDR3 DNA reads as TGCGCCAGCAGTCATTCCAATCGAGCGAGGCTCCAGCATTTT.

Only a few counts were recorded for this clone. The CDR3 is CASRDLPPNEQYF. In DNA form, the CDR3 reads TGTGCCAGCCGGGATCTTCCCCCCAACGAGCAGTACTTC. The gene calls are TRBV6-1 and TRBJ2-7, with D tentatively TRBD2 (5 bases). In germline, CDR1 is MNHNS, CDR2 SASEGT. V lost 8 bases to trimming and J lost 5 bases, with 16 bases between them. The CDR3 is made up of 13 amino acids.

The chain couples TRBV6-6 to TRBJ2-5, with D perhaps matching TRBD1 or TRBD2 (5 bases each). Trimming stripped 6 bases from V and 3 bases from J, with 17 bases between. The CDR3 runs to 15 residues. Germline V gives CDR1 MNHNY, CDR2 SVGAGI (reference sequence). The CDR3 loop reads CASSSGTAWEETQYF. In nucleotides, the CDR3 is TGTGCCAGCAGCTCCGGGACCGCTTGGGAAGAGACCCAGTACTTC.

V and J are TRBV5-1 and TRBJ1-1; D remains unclear. This CDR3 spans 13 amino acids. The V end lost 0 bases, the J end lost 1 base, and 4 bases lay between the germline ends. Germline lookup yields CDR1 SGHRS and CDR2 YFSETQ. The chain's CDR3 is CASSLEQNTEAFF. The CDR3 coding sequence is TGCGCCAGCAGCTTGGAGCAGAACACTGAAGCTTTCTTT.

J is TRBJ2-3 and V is TRBV11-2; D call uncertain. The length of the CDR3 is 14 residues. Deletions cut 0 bases from V and 7 bases from J, with 11 bases between. Germline V gene lookup returns CDR1 SGHAT and CDR2 FQNNGV. CDR3 bases: TGTGCCAGCAGCTTAGAACCCCAGGCTTATACGCAGTATTTT. Encoded protein: CASSLEPQAYTQYF.